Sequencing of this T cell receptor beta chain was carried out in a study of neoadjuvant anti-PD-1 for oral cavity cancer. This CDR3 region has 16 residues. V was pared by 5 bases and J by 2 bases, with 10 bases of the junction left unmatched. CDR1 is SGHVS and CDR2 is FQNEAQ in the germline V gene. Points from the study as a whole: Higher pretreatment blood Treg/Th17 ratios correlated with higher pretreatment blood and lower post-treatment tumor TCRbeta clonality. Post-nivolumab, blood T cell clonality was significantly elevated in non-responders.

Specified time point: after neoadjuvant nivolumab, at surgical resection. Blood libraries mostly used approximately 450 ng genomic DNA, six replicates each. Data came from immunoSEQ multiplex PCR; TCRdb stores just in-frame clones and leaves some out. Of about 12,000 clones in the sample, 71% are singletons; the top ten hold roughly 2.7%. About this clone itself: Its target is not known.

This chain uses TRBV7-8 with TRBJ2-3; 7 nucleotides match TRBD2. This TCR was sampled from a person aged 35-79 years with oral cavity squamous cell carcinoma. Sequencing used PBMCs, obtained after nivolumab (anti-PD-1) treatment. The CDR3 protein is CASSLRTRGPTDTQYF. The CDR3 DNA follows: TGTGCCAGCAGCCTTAGGACTAGGGGCCCCACAGATACGCAGTATTTT.